This record looks at one T cell receptor (beta chain) sequence and its context. Its antigen remains unidentified. No base-level quality is on record; no much larger clone is a single base apart. The immunoSEQ Assay, a bias-controlled multiplex PCR, was used to amplify TCRbeta CDR3 regions from genomic DNA. The original pipeline was this. Nucleated cell counts per sample were estimated from amplification of reference gene primers within the assay. To quantify the absolute abundance of each unique TCRbeta CDR3 rearrangement, sequence reads were collapsed and filtered. Productive Simpson clonality was computed per sample as the square root of Simpson's diversity index over productive rearrangements. TCRdb retrieved this table from immuneACCESS and kept in-frame rearrangements only. Not all clones are present; in checked studies, unresolved V genes account for under half, and no reason is known for the remainder. The V and J calls and clone size are taken from that table; D and trimming were inferred from the DNA. Within this sample are some 66,000 clones, with 75% to 80% of them counted one time only. Approximately 55% of the sample is in the top ten clones.

The entry originates in a study of blood T cell repertoires in COVID-19 (dated by TCRdb to between 2020 and 2021). A note on the overall study: The collaborator samples originated in the United States, Italy and Spain and spanned the acute and convalescent phases of COVID-19. A de-identified subject ID, COVID-19 status, age in years and sex were almost always included in the sample metadata. Where HLA class I and class II types were available, the types were taken from metadata supplied by the sample provider, not from assay-based typing. The samples were drawn from the first 160 participants of the ongoing ImmuneRACE study and from about 1,200 subjects provided by 6 global collaborators. Deeply sampled blood TCRbeta repertoires from subjects exposed to, actively infected with, or recovered from COVID-19 were included in the dataset. The repertoires were made available in a free public database intended to serve as a resource for research on the immune response to SARS-CoV-2. The material from the prospective study consisted of cDNA or gDNA derived from T cells, B-cell-depleted T cells, or PBMCs.

Points the paper makes about the study in general: The quantity of clinical and demographic metadata differed by source and by participant and was supplied without curation.

The CDR3 measures 15 amino acids from cysteine to phenylalanine. Only the CDR3 part of the read is kept: 45 bases, read in frame from the first base. Trimming costs V 0 bases and J 4 bases, and their ends lie 13 bases apart. CDR1 SGHRS and CDR2 YFSETQ are derived from the germline V gene. Collaborating institutions collected whole blood in K2EDTA tubes following their own protocols. For TCRbeta analysis, collaborators shipped samples in one of three forms: frozen whole blood, isolated PBMCs, or DNA extracted from either of those sample types. Sequenced sample: peripheral blood. The chain joins TRBV5-1 to TRBJ1-2, with the identity of the D gene unclear. The receptor comes from a woman older than 75 with acute or convalescent COVID-19. This receptor has the CDR3 CASSLVPEGGYGYTF. Here is the DNA: TGCGCCAGCAGCTTGGTGCCCGAGGGTGGCTATGGCTACACCTTC.